This T cell receptor beta chain was recorded in a study of shared clonotypes between healthy human individuals. Overall study results and limits: The study sampled only blood, and tissue repertoires likely differ.

Several immunoSEQ plates held equal portions of the genomic DNA taken from each subset. The table came from immunoSEQ multiplex PCR; TCRdb's copy has only in-frame clones and leaves some out. Here the sample spans more than 2,000,000 clones, 90% to 95% being singletons. The ends were cut back, 6 bases at V and 1 base at J, with 10 bases in the middle. CDR3 length: 14 residues. Germline CDR1 SQVTM, CDR2 ANQGSEA. On this clone: Antigen unknown.

The TCR comes from a young man in good health. Some clones in this sample may be carry-over from other donors' samples. The chain uses TRBV29-1 and TRBJ2-6, with D possibly being TRBD1 or TRBD2 (5 bases each). The sequenced sample consisted of naive CD4+ T cells from PBMCs. Subset denoted: CD45RA+ positively selected. The CDR3 DNA follows: TGCAGCGTAGAGGGACCTTCTGGGGCCAACGTCCTGACTTTC. Its translation: CSVEGPSGANVLTF.